This is a list of T cell receptor beta chains from one sample in a study of blood T cell repertoires in COVID-19. Generated by immunoSEQ multiplex PCR, the TCRdb table keeps only in-frame clones and is missing some. The table lists some 160,000 clones, about four fifths of them singletons. The sample consisted of PBMCs or T cells enriched from blood (not recorded which). The receptors were gathered from a woman aged 60-70 years who had recovered from COVID-19. CDR3s leave out the opening cysteine and the closing phenylalanine or tryptophan. Some rows have no size entry. The others give once, few or many, or a class for an expanded clone.

NA TRBJ2-5 TRBV13 ASSLFKTGGRNETQY
NA TRBJ2-3 TRBV7-6 ASSLAPRGGAPDTQY
NA TRBJ2-1 TRBV7-8 ASSASGLASSYNEQF
NA TRBJ2-7 TRBV29-1 SVESRQGAGEQY
NA TRBJ1-1 TRBV28 ASSLKSSSPRGLTEAF
many TRBJ1-1 TRBV2 ASSGDMNTEAF
NA TRBJ2-7 TRBV30 AWSVEGTEQY
once TRBJ2-3 TRBV24-1 ATSDWRGGTDTQY
NA TRBJ2-1 TRBV11-3 ASSPGTGGRDEQF
NA TRBJ1-2 TRBV9 ASSPRQGRYGYT
NA TRBJ1-6 TRBV5-1 ASQRTGGHSSYNSPLH
NA TRBJ2-7 TRBV27 ASGQTGWGYEQY
NA TRBJ2-5 TRBV11-2 ASSKVAGGLTQY
few TRBJ1-6 TRBV5-1 ASSRTDSNNSPLH
NA TRBJ1-2 TRBV27 ASSFRGKHGYT
NA TRBJ1-1 TRBV30 AWSVWVRGSTEAF
NA TRBJ2-7 TRBV30 AWMIGDYEQY
NA TRBJ2-7 TRBV3-1/TRBV3-2 ASSSSSYEQY
NA TRBJ1-5 TRBV30 AWSIASASNQPQH
NA TRBJ2-5 TRBV27 ASSQARGPQETQY
NA TRBJ1-2 TRBV6-5 ASRGMGRGYT
NA TRBJ1-1 TRBV5-1 ASSPSTGGGTEAF
NA TRBJ1-6 TRBV6-2/TRBV6-3 ASRPPGTGNNSPLH
NA TRBJ2-5 TRBV18 ASSFGQGAQETQY
many TRBJ2-7 TRBV5-1 ASSLGTVSYEQY